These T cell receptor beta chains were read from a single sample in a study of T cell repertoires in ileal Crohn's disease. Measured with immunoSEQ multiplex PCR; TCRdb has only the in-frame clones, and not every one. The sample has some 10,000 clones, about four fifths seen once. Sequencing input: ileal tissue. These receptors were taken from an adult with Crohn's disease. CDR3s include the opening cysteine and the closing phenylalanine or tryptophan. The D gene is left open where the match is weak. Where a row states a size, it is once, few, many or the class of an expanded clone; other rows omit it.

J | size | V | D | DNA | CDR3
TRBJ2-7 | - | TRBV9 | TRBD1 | TGTGCCAGCAGCGTAGGAGGGGGCAGAGTGGAAGAGCAGTACTTC | CASSVGGGRVEEQYF
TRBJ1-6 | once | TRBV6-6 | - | TGTGCCAGCAGTTACGGGAGCTCCTATAATTCACCCCTCCACTTT | CASSYGSSYNSPLHF
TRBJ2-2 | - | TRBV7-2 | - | TGTGCCAGCAGTTCCCCCCCGGCCGGGGAGCTGTTTTTT | CASSSPPAGELFF
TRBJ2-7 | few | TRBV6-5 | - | TGTGCCAGCAGTTACACGGGGAGGGAGCAGTACTTC | CASSYTGREQYF
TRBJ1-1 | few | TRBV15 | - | TGTGCCACCAGCAGAGATGCGGAGGGTTCCACTGAAGCTTTCTTT | CATSRDAEGSTEAFF
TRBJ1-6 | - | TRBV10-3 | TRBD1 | TGTGCCATCAGTACAGGACAGGGGAATTCACCCCTCCACTTT | CAISTGQGNSPLHF
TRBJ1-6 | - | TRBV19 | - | TGTGCCAGTAGTATATTAACAGGGACGTATTCACCCCTCCACTTT | CASSILTGTYSPLHF
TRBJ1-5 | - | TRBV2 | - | TGTGCCAGCAGTGCAGGGATTGGGCCCCAGCATTTT | CASSAGIGPQHF
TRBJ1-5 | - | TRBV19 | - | TGTGCCAGTAGTATAGATCCCATAGGGGGCAATCAGCCCCAGCATTTT | CASSIDPIGGNQPQHF
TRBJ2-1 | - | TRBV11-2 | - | TGTGCCAGCAGCTTAGGGCTAGTAAGGGGCCATGAGCAGTTCTTC | CASSLGLVRGHEQFF
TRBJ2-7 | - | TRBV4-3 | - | TGCGCCAGCAGCCAATCGGACAGTGCCTACGAGCAGTACTTC | CASSQSDSAYEQYF
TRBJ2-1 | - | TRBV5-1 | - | TGCGCCAGCAGCTTGGCGGGGGATTACAATGAGCAGTTCTTC | CASSLAGDYNEQFF
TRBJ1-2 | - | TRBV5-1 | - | TGCGCCAGCAGCCCCACTGGGGGCAACTATGGCTACACCTTC | CASSPTGGNYGYTF
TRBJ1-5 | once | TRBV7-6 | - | TGTGCCAGCAGCTTAGGGGGGCCAAGCAATCAGCCCCAGCATTTT | CASSLGGPSNQPQHF
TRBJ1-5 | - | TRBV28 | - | TGTGCCAGTCGGGGTGGCGGTGACAATCAGCCCCAGCATTTT | CASRGGGDNQPQHF
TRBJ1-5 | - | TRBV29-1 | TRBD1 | TGCAGCGTTCAGATCGCGACAGGGGGGAATCAGCCCCAGCATTTT | CSVQIATGGNQPQHF
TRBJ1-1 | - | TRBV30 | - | TGTGCCTGGAGTATCGGGGGAGACCTTGAAGCTTTCTTT | CAWSIGGDLEAFF
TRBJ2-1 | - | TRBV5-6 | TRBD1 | TGTGCCAGCAGCTTAGGGGGGACAGGCCACAATGAGCAGTTCTTC | CASSLGGTGHNEQFF
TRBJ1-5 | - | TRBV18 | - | TGTGCCAGCTCACCACCGGGGGGTGGCAATCAGCCCCAGCATTTT | CASSPPGGGNQPQHF
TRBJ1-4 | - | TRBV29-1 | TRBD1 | TGCAGCGCCGGGACAGGGGGCGAAAAACTGTTTTTT | CSAGTGGEKLFF
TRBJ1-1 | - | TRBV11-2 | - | TGTGCCAGCAGCCCCACAGGAATCGGAGCTTTCTTT | CASSPTGIGAFF
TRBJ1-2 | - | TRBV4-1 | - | TGCGCCAGCAGCACTCAACAGGGTATGTACCCGGACTATGGCTACACCTTC | CASSTQQGMYPDYGYTF
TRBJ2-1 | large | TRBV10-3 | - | TGTGCCATCAGTGAGGCGGTGACTAGGAATGAGCAGTTCTTC | CAISEAVTRNEQFF
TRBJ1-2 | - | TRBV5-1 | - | TGCGCCAGCAGCTTTCTGCCGGGAGAGAATGGCTACACCTTC | CASSFLPGENGYTF
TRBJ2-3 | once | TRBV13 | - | TGTGCCAGCAGCTTAGGCTCCGGGGCAGATACGCAGTATTTT | CASSLGSGADTQYF
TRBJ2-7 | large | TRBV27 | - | TGTGCCAGCAGAGGTTTTTCAGAGGGCTACGAGCAGTACTTC | CASRGFSEGYEQYF
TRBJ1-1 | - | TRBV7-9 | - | TGTGCCAGCAGCTTAGAGAGGGGGGGCACTGAAGCTTTCTTT | CASSLERGGTEAFF
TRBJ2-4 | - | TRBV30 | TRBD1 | TGTGCCTGGAGTGCGCAGGGGGACATTCAGTACTTC | CAWSAQGDIQYF
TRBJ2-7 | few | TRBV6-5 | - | TGTGCCAGCAGCCTTCGACAGCTAATTGGCGAGCAGTACTTC | CASSLRQLIGEQYF
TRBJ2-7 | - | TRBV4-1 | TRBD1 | TGCGCCAGCAGCCAAGACCCGGTAGACAGGGGAATCGACGAGCAGTACTTC | CASSQDPVDRGIDEQYF
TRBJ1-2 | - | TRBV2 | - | TGTGCCAGCAGTGAATCCAGCTACACCTTC | CASSESSYTF
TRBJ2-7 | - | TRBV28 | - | TGTGCCAGCACCGGAGTTGGCGGGCGCTCCTACGAGCAGTACTTC | CASTGVGGRSYEQYF
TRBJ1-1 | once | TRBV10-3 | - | TGTGCCACGACGGGGAACACTGAAGCTTTCTTT | CATTGNTEAFF
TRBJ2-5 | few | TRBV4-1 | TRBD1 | TGCGCCAGCAGCCACCGGGACAGAGAGGAGACCCAGTACTTC | CASSHRDREETQYF
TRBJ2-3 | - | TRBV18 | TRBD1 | TGTGCCAGCTCACTTACCGGACAGGGACGGACAGATACGCAGTATTTT | CASSLTGQGRTDTQYF
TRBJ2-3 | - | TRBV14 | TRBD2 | TGTGCCAGCAGCCCCACTAGTTTAAGCGGGGGATCAGATACGCAGTATTTT | CASSPTSLSGGSDTQYF
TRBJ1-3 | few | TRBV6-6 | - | TGTGCCAGCAGCCACGGGGACTCGAAAGGAAACACCATATATTTT | CASSHGDSKGNTIYF
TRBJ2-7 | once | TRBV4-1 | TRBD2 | TGCGCCAGCAGCCGAACTAGCGGGGGTCCCTACGAGCAGTACTTC | CASSRTSGGPYEQYF
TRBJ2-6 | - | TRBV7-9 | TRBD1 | TGTGCCAGCAGCTTAAAAGGACAGGGCCTTAGATCTGGGGCCAACGTCCTGACTTTC | CASSLKGQGLRSGANVLTF
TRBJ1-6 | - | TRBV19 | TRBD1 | TGTGCCAGTAGTAGACAGGGTCGGAATTCACCCCTCCACTTT | CASSRQGRNSPLHF
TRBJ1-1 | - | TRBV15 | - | TGTGCCACCAGCAGAGTGCGGGTTGGAGACACTGAAGCTTTCTTT | CATSRVRVGDTEAFF
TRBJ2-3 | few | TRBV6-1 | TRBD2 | TGTGCCAGCAACAGCGGGGGCCGCACAGATACGCAGTATTTT | CASNSGGRTDTQYF
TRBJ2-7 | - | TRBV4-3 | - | TGCGCCAGCAGCCAAGATGTGGGCGGGGCCTACGAGCAGTACTTC | CASSQDVGGAYEQYF
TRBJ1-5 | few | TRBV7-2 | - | TGTGCCAGCAGCTTAGATCAGGGTAGCAATCAGCCCCAGCATTTT | CASSLDQGSNQPQHF
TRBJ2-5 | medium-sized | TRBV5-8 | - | TGTGCCAGCAGCCCTACGGTGGAGACCCAGTACTTC | CASSPTVETQYF
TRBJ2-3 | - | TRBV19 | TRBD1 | TGTGCCAGTAGTATGGGCACTTCGGGACAGATTAACACAGATACGCAGTATTTT | CASSMGTSGQINTDTQYF
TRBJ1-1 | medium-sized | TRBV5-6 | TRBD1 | TGTGCCAGCAGCTTGGGACAGGGGCGGGGTGAAGCTTTCTTT | CASSLGQGRGEAFF
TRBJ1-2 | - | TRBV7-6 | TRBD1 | TGTGCCAGCAGCTCAACAGACAGGGACTATGGCTACACCTTC | CASSSTDRDYGYTF
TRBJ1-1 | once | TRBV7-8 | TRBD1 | TGTGCCAGCAGCTCAAACAGGGGGCGTAGGGCTTTCTTT | CASSSNRGRRAFF
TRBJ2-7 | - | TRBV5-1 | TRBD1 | TGCGCCAGCAGCTTGGTGGTGGGCCGGACAGGGGCCTACGAGCAGTACTTC | CASSLVVGRTGAYEQYF
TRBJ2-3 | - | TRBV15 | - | TGTGCCACCAGCAGAGTATTAGACGGGTCAGTCACAGATACGCAGTATTTT | CATSRVLDGSVTDTQYF